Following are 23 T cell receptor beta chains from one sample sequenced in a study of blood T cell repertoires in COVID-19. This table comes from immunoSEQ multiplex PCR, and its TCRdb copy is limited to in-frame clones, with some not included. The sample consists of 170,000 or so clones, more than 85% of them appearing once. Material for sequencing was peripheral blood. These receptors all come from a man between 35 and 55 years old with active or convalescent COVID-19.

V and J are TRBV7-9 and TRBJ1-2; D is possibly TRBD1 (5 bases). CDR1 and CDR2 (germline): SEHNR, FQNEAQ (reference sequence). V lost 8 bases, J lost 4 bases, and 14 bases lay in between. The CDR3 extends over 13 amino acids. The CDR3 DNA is TGTGCCAGCCACGGGGGTCCTCCCTATGGCTACACCTTC. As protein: CASHGGPPYGYTF. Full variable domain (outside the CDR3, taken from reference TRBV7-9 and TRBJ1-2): DTGVSQNPRHKITKRGQNVTFRCDPISEHNRLYWYRQTLGQGPEFLTYFQNEAQLEKSRLLSDRFSAERPKGSFSTLEIQRTEQGDSAMYLCASHGGPPYGYTFGSGTRLTVV.

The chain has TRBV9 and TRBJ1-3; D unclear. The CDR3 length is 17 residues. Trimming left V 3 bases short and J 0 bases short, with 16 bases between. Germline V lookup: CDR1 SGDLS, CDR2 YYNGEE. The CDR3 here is CASSASGERNSGNTIYF. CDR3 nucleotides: TGTGCCAGCAGCGCAAGCGGAGAAAGGAACTCTGGAAACACCATATATTTT.

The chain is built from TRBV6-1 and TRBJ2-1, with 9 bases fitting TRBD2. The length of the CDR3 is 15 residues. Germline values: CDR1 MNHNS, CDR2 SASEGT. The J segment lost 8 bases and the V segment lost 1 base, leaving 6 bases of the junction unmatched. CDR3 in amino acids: CASSEGGGANDEQFF. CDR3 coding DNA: TGTGCCAGCAGTGAAGGCGGGGGGGCCAACGATGAGCAGTTCTTC.

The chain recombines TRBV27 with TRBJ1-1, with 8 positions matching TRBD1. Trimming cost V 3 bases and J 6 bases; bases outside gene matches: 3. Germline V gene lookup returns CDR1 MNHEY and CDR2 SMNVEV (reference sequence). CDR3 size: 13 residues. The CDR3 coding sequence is TGTGCCAGCAGTTTCGGACAGGGCCCTGAAGCTTTCTTT. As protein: CASSFGQGPEAFF.

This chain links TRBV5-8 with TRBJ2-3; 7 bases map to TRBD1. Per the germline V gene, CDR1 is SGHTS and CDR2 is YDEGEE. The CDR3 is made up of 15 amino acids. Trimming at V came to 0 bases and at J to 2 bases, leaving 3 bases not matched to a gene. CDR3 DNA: TGTGCCAGCAGCTTGGGGGGACAGCTCACAGATACGCAGTATTTT. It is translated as CASSLGGQLTDTQYF.

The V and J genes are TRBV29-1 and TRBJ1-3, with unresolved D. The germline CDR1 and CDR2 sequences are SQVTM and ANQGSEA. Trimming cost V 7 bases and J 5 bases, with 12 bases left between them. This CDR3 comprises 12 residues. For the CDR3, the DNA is TGCAGCGCCCTCGGGAGCAGAAACACCATATATTTT. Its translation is CSALGSRNTIYF. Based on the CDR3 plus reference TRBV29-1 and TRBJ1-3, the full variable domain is SAVISQKPSRDICQRGTSLTIQCQVDSQVTMMFWYRQQPGQSLTLIATANQGSEATYESGFVIDKFPISRPNLTFSTLTVSNMSPEDSSIYLCSALGSRNTIYFGEGSWLTVV.

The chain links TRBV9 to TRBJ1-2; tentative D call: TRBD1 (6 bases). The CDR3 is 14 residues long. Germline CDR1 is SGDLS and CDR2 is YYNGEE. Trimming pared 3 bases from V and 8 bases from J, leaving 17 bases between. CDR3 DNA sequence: TGTGCCAGCAGCGAGACAGGAACCCTGGGAGGCTACACCTTC. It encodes CASSETGTLGGYTF.

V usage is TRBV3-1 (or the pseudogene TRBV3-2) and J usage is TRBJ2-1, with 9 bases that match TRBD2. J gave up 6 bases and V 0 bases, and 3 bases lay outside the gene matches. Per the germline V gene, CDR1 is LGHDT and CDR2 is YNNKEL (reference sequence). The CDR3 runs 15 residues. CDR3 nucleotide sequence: TGTGCCAGCAGCCAAGAAGGGACTAGCATCAATGAGCAGTTCTTC. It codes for CASSQEGTSINEQFF.

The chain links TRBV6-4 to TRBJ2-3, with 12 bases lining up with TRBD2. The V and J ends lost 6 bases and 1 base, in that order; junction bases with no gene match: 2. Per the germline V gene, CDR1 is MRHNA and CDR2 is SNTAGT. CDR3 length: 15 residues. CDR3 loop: CASSRTSGGTDTQYF. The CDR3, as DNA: TGTGCCAGCAGCCGGACTAGCGGGGGCACAGATACGCAGTATTTT.

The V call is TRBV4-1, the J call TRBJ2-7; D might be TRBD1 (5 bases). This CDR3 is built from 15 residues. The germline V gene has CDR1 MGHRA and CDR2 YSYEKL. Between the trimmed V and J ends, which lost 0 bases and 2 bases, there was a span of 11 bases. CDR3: CASSQDPGLTYEQYF. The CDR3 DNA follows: TGCGCCAGCAGCCAAGATCCAGGGCTCACCTACGAGCAGTACTTC.

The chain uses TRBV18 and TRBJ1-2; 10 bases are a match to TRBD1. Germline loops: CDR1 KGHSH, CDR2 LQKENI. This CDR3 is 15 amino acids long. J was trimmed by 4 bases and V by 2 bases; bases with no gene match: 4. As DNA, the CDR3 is TGTGCCAGCTCACCAAAGACAGGGGGCGGCTATGGCTACACCTTC. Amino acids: CASSPKTGGGYGYTF.

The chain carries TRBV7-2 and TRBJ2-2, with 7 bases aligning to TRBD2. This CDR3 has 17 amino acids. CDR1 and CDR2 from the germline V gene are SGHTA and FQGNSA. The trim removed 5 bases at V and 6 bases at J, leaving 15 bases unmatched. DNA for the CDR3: TGTGCCAGCAGCCCTAGAAGCGGGGCCACATGGGCCGGGGAGCTGTTTTTT. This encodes CASSPRSGATWAGELFF.

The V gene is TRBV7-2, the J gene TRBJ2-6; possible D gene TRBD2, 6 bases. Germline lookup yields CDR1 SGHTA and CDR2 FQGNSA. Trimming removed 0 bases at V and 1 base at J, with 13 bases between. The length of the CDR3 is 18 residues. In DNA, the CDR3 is TGTGCCAGCAGCTTAGCAGGACGGGCGGGATCTGGGGCCAACGTCCTGACTTTC. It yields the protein CASSLAGRAGSGANVLTF.

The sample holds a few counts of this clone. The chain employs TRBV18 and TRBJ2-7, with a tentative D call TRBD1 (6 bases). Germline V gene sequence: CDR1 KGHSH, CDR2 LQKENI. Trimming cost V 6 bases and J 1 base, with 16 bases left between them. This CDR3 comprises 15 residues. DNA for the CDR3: TGTGCCAGCTCCCCCAGACAGGTATCTTCCTACGAGCAGTACTTC. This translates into CASSPRQVSSYEQYF.

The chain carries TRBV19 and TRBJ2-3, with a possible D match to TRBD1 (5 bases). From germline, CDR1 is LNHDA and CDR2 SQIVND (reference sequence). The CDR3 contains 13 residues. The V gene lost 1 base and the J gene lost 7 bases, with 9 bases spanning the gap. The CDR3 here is CASSIGTTNTQYF. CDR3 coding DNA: TGTGCCAGTAGTATAGGGACAACGAATACGCAGTATTTT.

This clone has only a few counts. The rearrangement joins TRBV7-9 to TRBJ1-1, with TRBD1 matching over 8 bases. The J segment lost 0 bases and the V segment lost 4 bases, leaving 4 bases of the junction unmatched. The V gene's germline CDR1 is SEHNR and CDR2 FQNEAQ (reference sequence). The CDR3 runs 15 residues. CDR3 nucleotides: TGTGCCAGCAGCTCACGGGACAGGTTGAACACTGAAGCTTTCTTT. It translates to CASSSRDRLNTEAFF.

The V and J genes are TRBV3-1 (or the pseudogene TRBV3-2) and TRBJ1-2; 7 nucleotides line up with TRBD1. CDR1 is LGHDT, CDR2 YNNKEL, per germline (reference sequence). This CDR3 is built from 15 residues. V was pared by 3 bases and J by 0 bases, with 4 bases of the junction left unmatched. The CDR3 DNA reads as TGTGCCAGCAGCCAGCCTGACAGGGCTAACTATGGCTACACCTTC. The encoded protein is CASSQPDRANYGYTF.

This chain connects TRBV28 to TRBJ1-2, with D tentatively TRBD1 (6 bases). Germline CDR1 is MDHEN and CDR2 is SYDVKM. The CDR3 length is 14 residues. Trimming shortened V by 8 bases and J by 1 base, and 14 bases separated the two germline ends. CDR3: CASARGRGNYGYTF. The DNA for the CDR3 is TGTGCCAGCGCCAGGGGTCGAGGTAACTATGGCTACACCTTC.

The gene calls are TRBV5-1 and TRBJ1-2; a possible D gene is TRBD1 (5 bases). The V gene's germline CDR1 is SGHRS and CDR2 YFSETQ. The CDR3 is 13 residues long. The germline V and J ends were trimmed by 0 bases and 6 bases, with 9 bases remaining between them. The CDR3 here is CASSLAGIDGYTF. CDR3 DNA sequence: TGCGCCAGCAGCTTGGCAGGGATTGATGGCTACACCTTC.

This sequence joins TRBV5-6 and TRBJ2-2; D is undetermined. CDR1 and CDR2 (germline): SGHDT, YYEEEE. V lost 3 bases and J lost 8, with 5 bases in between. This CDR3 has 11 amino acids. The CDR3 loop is CASSSMGELFF. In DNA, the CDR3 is TGTGCCAGCAGCTCCATGGGGGAGCTGTTTTTT.

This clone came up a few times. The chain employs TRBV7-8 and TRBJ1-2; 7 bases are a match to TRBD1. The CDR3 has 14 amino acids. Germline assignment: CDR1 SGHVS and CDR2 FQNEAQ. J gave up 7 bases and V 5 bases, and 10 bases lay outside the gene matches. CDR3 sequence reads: CASSPGGWKTGYTF. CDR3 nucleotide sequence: TGTGCCAGCAGCCCAGGGGGTTGGAAAACTGGCTACACCTTC.

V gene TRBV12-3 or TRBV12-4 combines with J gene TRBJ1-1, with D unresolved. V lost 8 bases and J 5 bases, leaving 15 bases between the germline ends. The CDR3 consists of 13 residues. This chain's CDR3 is CASFEKEDTEAFF. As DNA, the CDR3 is TGTGCCAGCTTCGAGAAGGAGGATACTGAAGCTTTCTTT.

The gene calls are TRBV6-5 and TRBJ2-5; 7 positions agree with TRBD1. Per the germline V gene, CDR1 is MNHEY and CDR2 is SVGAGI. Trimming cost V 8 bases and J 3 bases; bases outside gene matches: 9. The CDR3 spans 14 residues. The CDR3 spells CASGYRDSKETQYF. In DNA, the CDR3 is TGTGCCAGCGGCTACCGGGACAGCAAAGAGACCCAGTACTTC.